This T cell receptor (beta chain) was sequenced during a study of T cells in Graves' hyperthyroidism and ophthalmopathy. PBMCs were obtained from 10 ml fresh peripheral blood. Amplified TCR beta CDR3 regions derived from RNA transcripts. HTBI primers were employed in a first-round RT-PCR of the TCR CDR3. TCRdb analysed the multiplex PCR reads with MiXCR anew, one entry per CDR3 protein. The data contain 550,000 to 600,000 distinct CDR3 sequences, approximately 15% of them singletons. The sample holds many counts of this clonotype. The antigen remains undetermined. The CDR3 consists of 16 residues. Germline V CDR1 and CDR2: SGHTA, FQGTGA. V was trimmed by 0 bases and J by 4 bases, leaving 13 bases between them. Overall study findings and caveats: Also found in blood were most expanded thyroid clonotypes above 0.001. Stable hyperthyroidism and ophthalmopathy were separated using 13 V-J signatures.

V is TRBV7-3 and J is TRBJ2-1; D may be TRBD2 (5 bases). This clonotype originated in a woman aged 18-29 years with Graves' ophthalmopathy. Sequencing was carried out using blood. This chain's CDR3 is CASSLTASWRYNEQFF. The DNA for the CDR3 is TGTGCCAGCAGCTTAACGGCTAGCTGGCGATACAATGAGCAGTTCTTC.